This entry lists 21 T cell receptor beta chains sequenced from one sample in a study of blood T cells in healthy people across ages. For the second PCR, which ran for about 6 to 11 cycles, a sample-barcoded 5' primer and a J-beta primer mix were used. Via MiXCR, TCRdb re-called the 5' RACE reads, giving one row per CDR3 protein. The data contain around 940,000 distinct CDR3 sequences, 51% of them singletons. The sample taken for sequencing was blood. Receptors originate from a woman aged 60 to 75 in good health.

V is TRBV4-2 and J is TRBJ2-3; D remains ambiguous. V was clipped by 4 bases and J by 4 bases, with 12 bases between them. The CDR3 has 14 residues. The germline gives CDR1 LGHNA, CDR2 YNFKEQ. The CDR3 bases are TGTGCCAGCAGCCGGGAAAAGGGCCCAGATACGCAGTATTTT. Encoded protein: CASSREKGPDTQYF.

CDR3: CAWARGLVSEKLFF. CDR3 bases: TGTGCCTGGGCCAGGGGGCTCGTTAGTGAAAAACTGTTTTTT. The gene calls are TRBV30 and TRBJ1-4; 8 bases line up with TRBD1. Germline trimming cut 5 bases from V and 7 bases from J; bases unmatched to any gene: 9. This CDR3 contains 14 residues. Per the germline V gene, CDR1 is GTSNPN and CDR2 is SVGIG (reference sequence). The full variable domain, in which reference TRBV30 and TRBJ1-4 provide the parts outside the CDR3, is SQTIHQWPATLVQPVGSPLSLECTVEGTSNPNLYWYRQAAGRGLQLLFYSVGIGQISSEVPQNLSASRPQDRQFILSSKKLLLSDSGFYLCAWARGLVSEKLFFGSGTQLSVL.

This clonotype was recorded at least ten times. This may arise from a read error, as a much more abundant clone is one base away. The genes are TRBV20-1 and TRBJ2-5; 14 nucleotides match TRBD2. CDR3 length equals 17 residues. The ends lost 5 bases at V and 11 bases at J; junction bases unmatched: 19. Germline V lookup: CDR1 DFQATT, CDR2 SNEGSKA (reference sequence). The CDR3 coding sequence is TGCAGTGCTTTTATTCCACCGGGACTAGCGGGGGTCAATGAGCAGTACTTC. Its protein is CSAFIPPGLAGVNEQYF.

The chain links TRBV28 to TRBJ2-7, with 7 bases identical to TRBD1. Germline V CDR1 and CDR2: MDHEN, SYDVKM. The CDR3 runs 11 residues. The ends lost 6 bases at V and 10 bases at J; junction bases unmatched: 6. The CDR3 nucleotides read TGTGCCAGCAGAGGGGACAGTAGACAGTACTTC. It translates to CASRGDSRQYF.

This clonotype was seen only a few times. The DNA is left out, because the CDR3 cannot be placed on it with certainty; the CDR3 is given as TCRdb lists it. CDR3 amino acids: CASTSGRWVVDTQYF. The rearrangement joins TRBV12-3 or TRBV12-4 to TRBJ2-3; the tabulated D call, TRBD2, remains unverified against the DNA. 15 amino acids form the CDR3, both terminal residues included.

J is TRBJ2-7 and V is TRBV6-1, with a tentative D call TRBD2 (5 bases). The CDR3 sequence is 13 residues long. Germline V lookup: CDR1 MNHNS, CDR2 SASEGT. V lost 8 bases, J lost 5 bases, and 16 bases lay in between. CDR3 sequence (DNA): TGTGCCAGCTCCGGCGGGTTCATCCACGAGCAGTACTTC. Translating it yields CASSGGFIHEQYF.

The chain employs TRBV12-3 or TRBV12-4 and TRBJ1-3, with D perhaps TRBD1 (6 bases). Deletions cut 5 bases from V and 8 bases from J, with 13 bases between. The CDR3 spans 13 residues. The CDR3 here is CASSQRGAYTIYF. The CDR3 region has the DNA TGTGCCAGCAGTCAACGGGGGGCGTACACCATATATTTT.

This clonotype has only a few counts. The V gene is TRBV15, the J gene TRBJ1-4; D remains ambiguous. The CDR3 is 13 residues long. Trimming removed 1 base at V and 6 bases at J, with 6 bases between. The germline V gene has CDR1 LNHNV and CDR2 YYDKDF (reference sequence). CDR3 sequence reads: CATSRGSYEKLFF. In DNA, the CDR3 is TGTGCCACCAGCAGAGGCTCATATGAAAAACTGTTTTTT.

J is TRBJ1-4 and V is TRBV20-1, with D possibly TRBD1 on 5 matching bases. V was clipped by 0 bases and J by 6 bases, with 14 bases between them. The CDR3 is 15 residues long. Germline loops: CDR1 DFQATT, CDR2 SNEGSKA (reference sequence). CDR3 in amino acids: CSARDIGAPHEKLFF. In DNA form, the CDR3 reads TGCAGTGCTAGAGATATCGGGGCACCTCATGAAAAACTGTTTTTT.

This clonotype was seen a handful of times. This chain links TRBV20-1 with TRBJ2-7; D is unresolved. V was shortened by 8 bases and J by 3 bases, with 11 bases between the two germline ends. The CDR3 covers 11 residues. Germline V gene sequence: CDR1 DFQATT, CDR2 SNEGSKA (reference sequence). CDR3 sequence reads: CSYQWSYEQYF. CDR3 sequence (DNA): TGCAGTTACCAATGGAGCTACGAGCAGTACTTC.

Worth noting for this clonotype: Sequence at one end of the junction differs from germline and may be a read error. This sequence joins TRBV9 and TRBJ2-3; 7 nucleotides match TRBD2. In germline, CDR1 is SGDLS, CDR2 YYNGEE. The CDR3 is made up of 14 amino acids. Here the CDR3 DNA reads TGTGCCGGCAGCGTAGTGGCTAGCGGAGATACGCAGTATTTT. Translating gives CAGSVVASGDTQYF.

In its sample, this clonotype was seen many times. A junction boundary mismatches the germline segment, possibly from a read error. V and J are TRBV5-1 and TRBJ2-7, with D possibly matching TRBD1 (5 bases). The CDR3 loop spans 12 amino acids. The germline gives CDR1 SGHRS, CDR2 YFSETQ. CDR3 in amino acids: CASSLDTYEQYF. The CDR3 DNA reads TGTGCCAGCAGCTTGGACACCTACGAGCAGTACTTC.

This sequence joins TRBV20-1 and TRBJ2-3, with 8 bases lining up with TRBD2. There are 15 residues in the CDR3. V shed 6 bases, J shed 2 bases, and the junction held 10 bases outside the gene matches. Germline values: CDR1 DFQATT, CDR2 SNEGSKA (reference sequence). CDR3 residues: CSAPVAGTSTDTQYF. CDR3 DNA: TGCAGTGCCCCAGTAGCGGGGACCTCCACAGATACGCAGTATTTT.

This clonotype occurred a few times. The chain uses TRBV7-9 and TRBJ2-7; the D gene is possibly TRBD1 (6 bases). Germline V gene data show CDR1 as SEHNR and CDR2 as FQNEAQ (reference sequence). This CDR3 has 12 amino acids. V dropped 6 bases and J dropped 4 bases, with 10 bases sitting between them. CDR3 sequence (DNA): TGTGCCAGCAGACAGGACAGATACGAGCAGTACTTC. It specifies CASRQDRYEQYF.

CDR3 sequence (DNA): TGTGCCAGCAGTTTGATGGCTTCCTACGAGCAGTACTTC. This sequence encodes CASSLMASYEQYF. The chain is built from TRBV6-2 or TRBV6-3 and TRBJ2-7; no clear D. Germline CDR1 and CDR2: MNHEY and SVGEGT. This CDR3 contains 13 residues. Trimming stripped 4 bases from V and 1 base from J, with 8 bases between.

The chain joins TRBV24-1 to TRBJ2-5, with D possibly matching TRBD2 (5 bases). Per the germline V gene, CDR1 is KGHDR and CDR2 is SFDVKD. The CDR3 loop spans 13 amino acids. V gave up 0 bases and J gave up 6 bases, with 7 bases separating them. The CDR3, as DNA: TGTGCCACCAGTGATTTGCAGCGGCAGACCCAGTACTTC. Its protein is CATSDLQRQTQYF.

Turning to this clonotype: A much larger clone differs from this one at a single base, so this may be a read error. The V call is TRBV29-1, the J call TRBJ2-3; D tentatively reads TRBD1 or TRBD2 (5 bases each). From germline, CDR1 is SQVTM and CDR2 ANQGSEA. CDR3 length: 13 amino acids. The CDR3 sequence is CSAGPRGTETQYF. DNA for the CDR3: TGCAGCGCCGGACCGAGGGGCACAGAGACGCAGTATTTT.

The table lists this clonotype with a few counts. V gene TRBV27 combines with J gene TRBJ2-3; D remains ambiguous. CDR3 length equals 15 residues. V lost 7 bases and J 2 bases, leaving 16 bases between the germline ends. The germline V gene has CDR1 MNHEY and CDR2 SMNVEV (reference sequence). This chain's CDR3 is CASIDGVRFTDTQYF. As DNA, the CDR3 is TGTGCCAGCATAGACGGAGTGCGTTTCACAGATACGCAGTATTTT.

The rearrangement links TRBV3-1 to TRBJ2-1; TRBD2 aligns across 11 bases. CDR3 length: 16 residues. J lost 4 bases, V lost 2 bases, and 4 bases had no gene match. Germline-derived CDR1 and CDR2 are LGHDT and YNNKEL (reference sequence). The CDR3 region has the DNA TGTGCCAGCAGCCAAAGACTAGCGGGGATATACAATGAGCAGTTCTTC. Translation: CASSQRLAGIYNEQFF.

This chain joins TRBV20-1 and TRBJ2-1; 9 bases align to TRBD2. The CDR3 totals 13 residues. Germline trimming cut 4 bases from V and 9 bases from J; bases unmatched to any gene: 7. Germline loops: CDR1 DFQATT, CDR2 SNEGSKA (reference sequence). CDR3 amino acids: CSANRGRVGEQFF. The CDR3 bases are TGCAGTGCTAACCGCGGGAGGGTGGGTGAGCAGTTCTTC.

This sequence joins TRBV10-3 and TRBJ1-2; possibly TRBD1 for D (6 bases). Germline V gene lookup returns CDR1 ENHRY and CDR2 SYGVKD. The CDR3 has 17 amino acids. Trimming took 10 bases from V and 7 from J, leaving 31 bases between them. CDR3 DNA: TGTGCCACCTCACCCACTTCTGGAGGGGGAACTCTTGGTGGCTACACCTTC. Protein: CATSPTSGGGTLGGYTF.